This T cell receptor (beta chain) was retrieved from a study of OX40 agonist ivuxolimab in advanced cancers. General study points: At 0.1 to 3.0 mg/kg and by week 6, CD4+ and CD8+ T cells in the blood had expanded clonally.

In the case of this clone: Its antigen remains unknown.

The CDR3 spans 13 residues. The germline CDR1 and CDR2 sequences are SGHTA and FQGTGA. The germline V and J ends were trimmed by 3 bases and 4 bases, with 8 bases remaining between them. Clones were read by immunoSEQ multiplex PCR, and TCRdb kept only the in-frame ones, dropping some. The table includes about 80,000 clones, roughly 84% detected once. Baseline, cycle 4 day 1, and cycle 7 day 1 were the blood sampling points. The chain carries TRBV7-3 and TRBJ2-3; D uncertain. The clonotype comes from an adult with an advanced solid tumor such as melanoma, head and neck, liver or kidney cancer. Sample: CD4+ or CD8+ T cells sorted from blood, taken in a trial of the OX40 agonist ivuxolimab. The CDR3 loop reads CASSLRPADTQYF. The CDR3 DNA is TGTGCCAGCAGCTTGAGACCGGCAGATACGCAGTATTTT.